One and the same sample provided the 8 T cell receptor beta chains below, sequenced in a study of CXCR3-negative and CXCR3-positive naive CD8 T cells. Study findings and constraints: For CXCR3-positive naive cells, TRB CDR3s were more hydrophobic than those of CXCR3-negative naive cells.

The authors prepared UMI-labeled TRB cDNA libraries by 5' RACE. Reanalyzing the 5' RACE reads, TCRdb keeps one entry per CDR3 protein, without DNA. This sample's table reports around 6,800 distinct CDR3 sequences. These receptors have no known antigen. The specimen sequenced was naive CXCR3+ CD8+ T cells from blood. Noted subset: CD45RO-CCR7+CD27+CD95- naive CD8+ T cells expressing CXCR3 (TNR3+). These TCRs come from a human donor in good health. Some clones in this sample may be carry-over from other donors' samples.

The CDR3 sequence is CASAPNLFGPGISMNTEAFF. This chain connects TRBV11-1 to TRBJ1-1; the TCRdb call, TRBD1, lacks DNA for checking. The CDR3 is 20 amino acids. Germline CDR1 is SGHAT and CDR2 is FQDESV (reference sequence).

This sequence joins TRBV7-2 and TRBJ2-1; lacking DNA, the TRBD1 call made by TCRdb goes unchecked. The CDR3 is made up of 16 amino acids. The germline V gene encodes CDR1 SGHTA and CDR2 FQGNSA. The CDR3 reads CASSAPSSTSYNEQFF.

The rearrangement links TRBV3-1 to TRBJ2-1; TCRdb returns TRBD2, unconfirmable since there is no DNA. The germline CDR1 and CDR2 sequences are LGHDT and YNNKEL (reference sequence). The CDR3 runs 18 residues. This chain's CDR3 is CASRDLGGAGYSYNEQFF.

The rearrangement links TRBV4-1 to TRBJ2-2; TCRdb lists TRBD2, though no DNA is available to test this call. Germline V gives CDR1 MGHRA, CDR2 YSYEKL. The CDR3 is 16 residues long. CDR3 sequence reads: CASSPQVAGSTGELFF.

CDR3 sequence reads: CASSAWETQYF. The chain employs TRBV25-1 and TRBJ2-5. Germline V CDR1 and CDR2: MGHDK, SYGVNS. The length of the CDR3 is 11 residues. Full variable domain (rest looked up from reference TRBV25-1 and TRBJ2-5): EADIYQTPRYLVIGTGKKITLECSQTMGHDKMYWYQQDPGMELHLIHYSYGVNSTEKGDLSSESTVSRIRTEHFPLTLESARPSHTSQYLCASSAWETQYFGPGTRLLVL.

The gene calls are TRBV25-1 and TRBJ2-5; no DNA is available, so the TRBD1 call from TCRdb remains unchecked. This CDR3 spans 15 amino acids. CDR1 and CDR2 from the germline V gene are MGHDK and SYGVNS. CDR3 sequence: CASTEGTGTFGTQYF.

This clonotype is deemed medium-sized by its frequency. The gene calls are TRBV20-1 and TRBJ1-1; TCRdb indicates TRBD1, and absent DNA this call remains unverified. Germline values: CDR1 DFQATT, CDR2 SNEGSKA (reference sequence). CDR3 length: 14 residues. The CDR3 here is CSAERQGANTEAFF.

This clonotype is deemed medium-sized by its frequency. The chain carries TRBV29-1 and TRBJ2-1; as DNA is missing, the TRBD1 call by TCRdb cannot be tested. The germline gives CDR1 SQVTM, CDR2 ANQGSEA. The CDR3 length is 16 residues. CDR3 region: CSVESGMRGRGYEQFF.